One T cell receptor (beta chain) is described in this entry. Its target is not known. This sample stems from a study of T cell responses to AZD1222 COVID-19 vaccine. The assay was immunoSEQ multiplex PCR, and TCRdb's table has in-frame clones only and misses some. This table holds 170,000 or so clones, 93% found once. Study outcomes and limitations: Unmutated regions of variants are reportedly targeted by nearly half of spike-specific TCRs. At baseline, just 6 or 7 AZD1222 recipients tested seropositive. It should be noted that donors were predominantly white British and more often female, and clonal diversity was possibly underestimated.

The CDR3 is 15 residues long. Germline V gives CDR1 KGHSH, CDR2 LQKENI. The junction had 7 bases not matched to a gene; V was cut back by 5 bases and J by 3 bases. This TCR came from an adult in good health. Sample: peripheral blood, taken on day 0 of AZD1222 vaccination. The rearrangement links TRBV18 to TRBJ1-2; 9 positions match TRBD1. CDR3 region: CASSKGQGHYYGYTF. The CDR3 nucleotides are TGTGCCAGCTCAAAAGGACAGGGGCACTACTATGGCTACACCTTC.